Sequencing of this T cell receptor (beta chain) was carried out in a study of cytomegalovirus exposure and HLA in healthy donors. General observations from the study: Researchers reported in a later analysis that a missense DCLRE1C variant was tied to TCR beta V- and J-gene trimming. According to a later analysis, donors in an Asian-associated ancestry cluster reportedly had fewer N-insertions than the roughly 720-donor mean. There were three CMV-associated chains whose specificity for CMV antigens was confirmed in vitro.

The germline gives CDR1 SEHNR, CDR2 FQNEAQ (reference sequence). The CDR3 has 14 amino acids. V was pared by 0 bases and J by 9 bases, with 5 bases of the junction left unmatched. It was with 60 Vbeta and 13 Jbeta primers that the PCR ran. As handled by the study authors: A later analysis tallied tens of millions of unique TCR beta chains, about 12 million of them shared. Profiled with immunoSEQ multiplex PCR; TCRdb holds only in-frame clones, not every one. The DNA gave D and trimming, while V, J and clone size come from that table. The top ten hold about 7.6% of the sample, which has roughly 180,000 clones, approximately 71% seen once. On this clone: The antigen remains undetermined.

The clonotype was recovered from a woman in her thirties or forties in good health and CMV-seropositive. The chain has TRBV7-9 and TRBJ2-1, with 7 bases that match TRBD1. The specimen sequenced was PBMCs. The chain's CDR3 is CASSLAGTEGEQFF. For the CDR3, the DNA is TGTGCCAGCAGCTTAGCCGGGACAGAGGGTGAGCAGTTCTTC.